The 7 T cell receptor beta chains in this list originate from one sample, sequenced in a study of blood T cell repertoires in COVID-19. TCRdb keeps only in-frame clones here, not all; method: immunoSEQ multiplex PCR. In the table there are approximately 200,000 clones, 85% of which are singletons. The specimen was PBMCs or T cells enriched from blood (not recorded which). Receptor source: a man aged 35-49 years who had recovered from COVID-19.

This rearrangement joins TRBV13 to TRBJ2-1; 9 bases line up with TRBD2. After removal of 3 bases from V and 4 bases from J, the junction contained 10 bases not matched to a gene. The CDR3 covers 17 residues. Germline assignment: CDR1 PRHDT and CDR2 FYEKMQ (reference sequence). The CDR3 region is CASSFADSGRFYNEQFF. In DNA form, the CDR3 reads TGTGCCAGCAGCTTCGCGGATAGCGGGAGATTTTACAATGAGCAGTTCTTC.

The chain is built from TRBV6-5 and TRBJ1-5; D perhaps matches TRBD1 (5 bases). Germline CDR1 and CDR2: MNHEY and SVGAGI. Trimming took 7 bases from V and 10 from J, leaving 20 bases between them. There are 14 residues in the CDR3. CDR3 amino acids: CASTEYYRREPQHF. The CDR3 DNA reads TGTGCCAGCACGGAATATTACAGGAGGGAACCCCAGCATTTT.

The V and J genes are TRBV11-3 and TRBJ2-2, with D perhaps matching TRBD2 (5 bases). The germline gives CDR1 SGHNT, CDR2 YENEEA. The CDR3 loop spans 16 amino acids. The ends were cut back, 4 bases at V and 0 bases at J, with 12 bases in the middle. The CDR3 sequence is CASSWTRLTNTGELFF. The CDR3 DNA reads TGTGCCAGCAGCTGGACCCGACTAACGAACACCGGGGAGCTGTTTTTT.

The genes are TRBV3-1 (or the pseudogene TRBV3-2) and TRBJ2-3; 7 nucleotides line up with TRBD2. After removal of 4 bases from V and 4 bases from J, the junction contained 8 bases not matched to a gene. The CDR3 is 15 amino acids. Looked up from germline, CDR1 is LGHDT and CDR2 is YNNKEL (reference sequence). The DNA for the CDR3 is TGTGCCAGCAGCCGCCCGGGACTACCTTCAGATACGCAGTATTTT. Its translation: CASSRPGLPSDTQYF.

This chain connects TRBV5-1 to TRBJ2-3, with D unresolved. The V gene's germline CDR1 is SGHRS and CDR2 YFSETQ. V was trimmed by 4 bases and J by 5 bases, leaving 14 bases between them. This CDR3 is 14 amino acids long. CDR3 loop: CASSTNGRGDTQYF. DNA of the CDR3: TGCGCCAGCAGCACTAACGGTCGTGGAGATACGCAGTATTTT.

This sequence joins TRBV5-1 and TRBJ2-1; a possible D gene is TRBD2 (6 bases). This CDR3 spans 14 amino acids. CDR1 is SGHRS, CDR2 YFSETQ, per germline. Trimming shortened V by 0 bases and J by 3 bases, and 7 bases separated the two germline ends. CDR3 residues: CASSLGRVYNEQFF. The CDR3 DNA reads TGCGCCAGCAGCTTGGGGAGGGTCTACAATGAGCAGTTCTTC. Combining the CDR3 with reference TRBV5-1 and TRBJ2-1 gives the whole variable domain KAGVTQTPRYLIKTRGQQVTLSCSPISGHRSVSWYQQTPGQGLQFLFEYFSETQRNKGNFPGRFSGRQFSNSRSEMNVSTLELGDSALYLCASSLGRVYNEQFFGPGTRLTVL.

The genes are TRBV18 and TRBJ1-2; perhaps TRBD1 as D (6 bases). Germline-derived CDR1 and CDR2 are KGHSH and LQKENI. The ends were cut back, 2 bases at V and 3 bases at J, with 13 bases in the middle. This CDR3 comprises 15 residues. DNA for the CDR3: TGTGCCAGCTCACCAACCCCAGGGGTCGACTATGGCTACACCTTC. Its translation: CASSPTPGVDYGYTF. Drawing the rest from reference TRBV18 and TRBJ1-2, the complete variable domain is NAGVMQNPRHLVRRRGQEARLRCSPMKGHSHVYWYRQLPEEGLKFMVYLQKENIIDESGMPKERFSAEFPKEGPSILRIQQVVRGDSAAYFCASSPTPGVDYGYTFGSGTRLTVV.